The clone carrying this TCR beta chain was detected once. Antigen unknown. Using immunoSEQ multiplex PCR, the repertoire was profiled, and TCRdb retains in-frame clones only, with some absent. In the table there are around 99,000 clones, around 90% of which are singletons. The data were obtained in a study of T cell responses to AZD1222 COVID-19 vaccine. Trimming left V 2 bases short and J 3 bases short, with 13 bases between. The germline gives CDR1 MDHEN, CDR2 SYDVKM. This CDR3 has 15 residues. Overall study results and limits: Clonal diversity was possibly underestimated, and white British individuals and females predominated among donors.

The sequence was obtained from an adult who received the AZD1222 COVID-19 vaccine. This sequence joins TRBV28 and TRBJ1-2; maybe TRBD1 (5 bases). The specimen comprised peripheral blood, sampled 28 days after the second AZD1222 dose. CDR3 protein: CASSLEGTVDYGYTF. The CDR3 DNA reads TGTGCCAGCAGTTTAGAGGGGACGGTGGACTATGGCTACACCTTC.